The 7 T cell receptor beta chains in this list originate from one sample, sequenced in a study of T cells in Graves' hyperthyroidism and ophthalmopathy. Amplification of TCR beta CDR3 regions was performed using RNA transcripts as template. When the TCR CDR3 underwent first-round RT-PCR, the HTBI primer set was used. TCRdb analysed the multiplex PCR reads with MiXCR anew, one entry per CDR3 protein. Here the sample spans more than 350,000 distinct CDR3 sequences, roughly 15% being singletons. Material: blood. All receptors derive from a woman in her sixties with Graves' ophthalmopathy.

This clonotype came up many times. The V gene is TRBV28, the J gene TRBJ2-1; D is ambiguous. CDR1 MDHEN and CDR2 SYDVKM come from the germline V gene. Trimming stripped 5 bases from V and 8 bases from J, with 7 bases between. The CDR3 contains 11 residues. The CDR3 here is CASSPSYEQFF. CDR3 nucleotides: TGTGCCAGCAGTCCCTCGTATGAGCAGTTCTTC. Full variable domain (rest looked up from reference TRBV28 and TRBJ2-1): DVKVTQSSRYLVKRTGEKVFLECVQDMDHENMFWYRQDPGLGLRLIYFSYDVKMKEKGDIPEGYSVSREKKERFSLILESASTNQTSMYLCASSPSYEQFFGPGTRLTVL.

This clonotype was detected many times. An end of the junction differs from the germline gene, which may be a read error. The chain recombines TRBV10-1 with TRBJ2-5, with 7 nucleotides matching TRBD1. Germline V CDR1 and CDR2: WNHNN, SYGVQD (reference sequence). CDR3 length: 13 amino acids. Here the CDR3 DNA reads TGTGCCAGCAGCGAACAGGGGCGAGAGACCCAGTACTTC. Amino acids: CASSEQGRETQYF.

This clonotype was picked up many times. The J gene is TRBJ2-1, the V gene TRBV6-5; TRBD1 matches at 7 bases. The CDR3 extends over 17 amino acids. Germline V gene lookup returns CDR1 MNHEY and CDR2 SVGAGI. J gave up 4 bases and V 0 bases, and 9 bases lay outside the gene matches. The CDR3 loop reads CASSYSPPTGIYNEQFF. The CDR3 DNA reads as TGTGCCAGCAGTTACTCCCCCCCGACAGGGATATACAATGAGCAGTTCTTC.

The chain couples TRBV6-1 to TRBJ2-3; 8 bases agree with TRBD2. The V and J ends lost 8 bases and 1 base, in that order; junction bases with no gene match: 8. Germline CDR1 and CDR2: MNHNS and SASEGT. The CDR3 covers 15 residues. The CDR3 region is CASVPEGLGTDTQYF. In DNA form, the CDR3 reads TGTGCCAGCGTGCCCGAGGGACTAGGCACAGATACGCAGTATTTT.

The V and J genes are TRBV19 and TRBJ1-4; weak D call: TRBD1 (5 bases). Germline assignment: CDR1 LNHDA and CDR2 SQIVND (reference sequence). V was trimmed by 7 bases and J by 8 bases, leaving 8 bases between them. This CDR3 spans 11 amino acids. The chain's CDR3 is CASTGGEKLFF. The CDR3, as DNA: TGTGCCAGTACCGGGGGAGAAAAACTGTTTTTT.

This clonotype was seen ten or more times. This chain uses TRBV27 with TRBJ2-7, with 7 bases lining up with TRBD2. CDR1 MNHEY and CDR2 SMNVEV come from the germline V gene (reference sequence). The ends lost 4 bases at V and 3 bases at J; junction bases unmatched: 9. The CDR3 has 15 residues. The chain's CDR3 is CASSSPAGLYYEQYF. The CDR3 bases are TGTGCCAGCAGTTCCCCAGCGGGACTCTACTACGAGCAGTACTTC.

This clonotype was seen repeatedly, ten times or more. The V call is TRBV28, the J call TRBJ2-3, with a tentative D call TRBD2 (6 bases). V was clipped by 3 bases and J by 5 bases, with 18 bases between them. The length of the CDR3 is 16 residues. Germline V gene data show CDR1 as MDHEN and CDR2 as SYDVKM. The CDR3 loop reads CASSFPRLGQGDTQYF. The DNA for the CDR3 is TGTGCCAGCAGTTTCCCTAGACTAGGGCAGGGAGATACGCAGTATTTT.